Reported below is one TCR beta chain. The target of this receptor is not known. No quality values exist for individual bases; no much larger clone is one base distant. The sample's time point label is to be understood as: pre-transplant. Thawed unstimulated PBMCs were stained for CD3, CD4 and CD8 and FACS-sorted into CD3+CD4+ and CD3+CD8+ populations. Randomization to immunosuppression withdrawal applied to every one of the 8 studied subjects. The Qiagen DNeasy Blood and Tissue Kit was used for isolation of genomic DNA. The entry originates in a study of T cell clones after liver transplantation (dated by TCRdb to between 2018 and 2020). At the level of the whole study: Samples were obtained from ITN030ST, a randomized trial in which withdrawal of immunosuppression was attempted within 2 years of liver transplantation. Blood samples were collected pre-transplant, pre-randomization before withdrawal, and post-randomization after either complete withdrawal or failed withdrawal. Tolerance was defined as complete immunosuppression withdrawal for at least one year with no rise in liver enzymes beyond twice the upper limit of normal. Donor-reactive T cell clones were identified using TCRbeta sequencing after a pre-transplant mixed lymphocyte reaction and were then followed in post-transplant blood. No induction therapy was given to the subjects, and standard immunosuppression was administered until randomization at 12-24 months post-transplant. A cohort of 8 liver transplant recipients was studied, of whom 3 were classified as tolerant and 5 as non-tolerant. Of the eight recipients, a few were HCV-positive, while the remaining recipients had been transplanted for non-autoimmune, non-viral indications. Third party-reactive TCRbeta sequences from pre-transplant MLRs were also identified as an antigen-independent comparator for donor-reactive sequences. General study outcomes and caveats: When repertoire turnover was accounted for, significantly reduced detection of donor-reactive sequences was found in 7 of 8 subjects for CD4 and in 8 of 8 subjects for CD8. A significant post-transplant decrease in circulating donor-reactive CD4 TCRbeta sequences was observed in most of the 8 subjects, irrespective of tolerance or HCV status. Low numbers of available donor cells limited the measurable donor-reactive repertoire in a couple of subjects. Since no allograft tissue specimens were available, donor-reactive T cells may have migrated into the graft instead of being deleted. Conclusions were preliminary, limited by small, heterogeneous patient numbers and non-standardized post-transplant time points. Donor-reactive sequences decreased more than third party-reactive sequences, which suggests partial antigen-specific deletion that was not related to withdrawal success.

CDR1 and CDR2 are drawn from the germline V gene (reference sequence): LNHNV, YYDKDF. The CDR3 runs 14 amino acids, cysteine and phenylalanine included. The CDR3 DNA has 42 bases and is translated from base 1. The junction carries 10 bases between V and J, which are trimmed by 0 bases and 5 bases respectively. Using immunoSEQ, frozen genomic DNA was subjected to high-throughput TCRbeta CDR3 sequencing, a process that included PCR amplification, mapping, bias correction and internal controls. The paper's processing steps were these. Productive rearrangements were kept, and unique TCRbeta sequences were defined by CDR3 nucleotide sequence plus V and J gene. For classification of a sequence as donor-reactive, at least 5-fold expansion in CFSE-low cells relative to unstimulated pre-transplant cells and a frequency of at least 0.01% were required. Minimum frequency thresholds were set for each subject based on the unstimulated sample with the lowest template count, ensuring at least 90% detection power. Jensen-Shannon divergence between the top 1000 TCRbeta sequences post- versus pre-transplant served as the measure of repertoire turnover. Changes in detection of donor-reactive sequences were tested with two-sided Fisher's exact tests. TCRdb stores this immuneACCESS table with in-frame sequences only. Part of the clones is absent; in the studies checked, under half of the shortfall reflects unresolved V genes, and no reason is known for the rest. Clonal size and the V and J genes are those of that table, whereas D and trimming came from the DNA. For this sample the table gives roughly 97,000 clones, of which 82% were detected only once. Over 0.9% of the sample lies in the top ten.

Sequencing was performed on CD4+ T cells from blood, taken before liver transplant. The sequence joins TRBV15 to TRBJ1-1; the D segment could be TRBD1, given 5 matching bases. The clonotype originates from a human donor who received a liver transplant. The DNA sequence is given as TGTGCCACCAGCAGAGATGGGGCGCGGACTGAAGCTTTCTTT. Translated, this is CATSRDGARTEAFF.